Each of the 30 T cell receptor beta chains below was sequenced from the same sample in a study of T cell responses to AZD1222 COVID-19 vaccine. The table came from immunoSEQ multiplex PCR; TCRdb's copy has only in-frame clones and leaves some out. Of around 150,000 clones listed, 85% to 90% are singletons. The sample was peripheral blood, taken 28 days after the second AZD1222 dose. These receptors were obtained from an adult who received the AZD1222 COVID-19 vaccine.

CDR3 amino acids: CASSFGLAGLYEQYF. In DNA, the CDR3 is TGTGCCAGCAGCTTTGGACTAGCGGGGCTCTACGAGCAGTACTTC. V and J are TRBV7-2 and TRBJ2-7; 12 bases fit TRBD2. The J segment lost 3 bases and the V segment lost 3 bases, leaving 3 bases of the junction unmatched. Germline loops: CDR1 SGHTA, CDR2 FQGNSA. The CDR3 runs 15 residues.

V usage is TRBV6-5 and J usage is TRBJ1-6; D gene ambiguous. Trimming took 6 bases from V and 7 from J, leaving 13 bases between them. Looked up from germline, CDR1 is MNHEY and CDR2 is SVGAGI. The CDR3 totals 14 residues. The chain's CDR3 is CASSLRGGNSPLHF. The CDR3 DNA follows: TGTGCCAGCAGCCTAAGAGGTGGCAATTCACCCCTCCACTTT.

The V gene is TRBV5-8, the J gene TRBJ1-2; unclear D gene. The CDR3 is 13 residues long. Germline CDR1 reads SGHTS; CDR2 reads YDEGEE. V dropped 7 bases and J dropped 5 bases, with 15 bases sitting between them. The CDR3 region has the DNA TGTGCCAGCCGAACCCGTAAGGGTTATGGCTACACCTTC. Translating gives CASRTRKGYGYTF.

The rearrangement links TRBV5-1 to TRBJ2-7; D gene ambiguous. Trimming removed 3 bases from V and 2 bases from J, with 15 bases in between. The CDR3 totals 15 residues. The germline V gene encodes CDR1 SGHRS and CDR2 YFSETQ. The chain's CDR3 is CASSSFLRNTYEQYF. The CDR3 coding sequence is TGCGCCAGCAGCTCCTTCCTTAGAAACACCTACGAGCAGTACTTC.

V usage is TRBV5-1 and J usage is TRBJ2-1; 14 bases agree with TRBD2. Per germline, CDR1 SGHRS and CDR2 YFSETQ. The CDR3 loop spans 16 amino acids. Trimming took 0 bases from V and 6 from J; bases not matched to a gene: 2. The CDR3 loop is CASSLAGTSGGNEQFF. The CDR3 nucleotides read TGCGCCAGCAGCTTGGCCGGGACTAGCGGGGGCAATGAGCAGTTCTTC.

The V call is TRBV10-3, the J call TRBJ2-7; D unclear. The CDR3 runs 15 residues. Germline CDR1 is ENHRY and CDR2 is SYGVKD. Trimming pared 4 bases from V and 2 bases from J, leaving 15 bases between. CDR3 DNA: TGTGCCATCAGTGTTGAGGACCGAGCCCCCTACGAGCAGTACTTC. Amino acid sequence: CAISVEDRAPYEQYF.

This rearrangement joins TRBV4-2 to TRBJ1-1; no clear D. The V end was cut by 0 bases, the J end by 4 bases, with 12 bases between. The CDR3 length is 15 residues. Germline CDR1 is LGHNA and CDR2 is YNFKEQ. This CDR3 is CASSQDNSKATEAFF. The CDR3 DNA follows: TGTGCCAGCAGCCAAGATAACAGTAAGGCCACTGAAGCTTTCTTT.

J is TRBJ1-6 and V is TRBV2; 7 bases fit TRBD1. J lost 7 bases, V lost 6 bases, and 6 bases had no gene match. The germline V gene encodes CDR1 SNHLY and CDR2 FYNNEI. The CDR3 is 14 amino acids. This CDR3 reads CASRPRGNNSPLHF. The CDR3 coding sequence is TGTGCCAGCAGGCCCAGGGGGAACAATTCACCCCTCCACTTT.

V and J are TRBV2 and TRBJ2-2; TRBD2 matches at 8 bases. Germline lookup yields CDR1 SNHLY and CDR2 FYNNEI. This CDR3 contains 17 residues. V trimming: 4 bases; J trimming: 2 bases; junction bases outside the gene matches: 9. CDR3 nucleotide sequence: TGTGCCAGCAGTGTGCTAGGCGGGGGGCCAAACACCGGGGAGCTGTTTTTT. Translating it yields CASSVLGGGPNTGELFF.

V usage is TRBV19 and J usage is TRBJ1-5; D call uncertain. The ends were cut back, 1 base at V and 4 bases at J, with 11 bases in the middle. This CDR3 region has 15 residues. Per germline, CDR1 LNHDA and CDR2 SQIVND (reference sequence). The CDR3 DNA sequence: TGTGCCAGTAGTATAGGACCGGACGGTAATCAGCCCCAGCATTTT. It specifies CASSIGPDGNQPQHF.

V and J are TRBV4-2 and TRBJ2-7, with TRBD1 matching 7 bases. The CDR3 is 14 residues long. The germline gives CDR1 LGHNA, CDR2 YNFKEQ. V was clipped by 1 base and J by 4 bases; unmatched bases: 4. DNA for the CDR3: TGTGCCAGCAGCCAAGCTCCGACAGGGTACGAGCAGTACTTC. Its protein product is CASSQAPTGYEQYF.

The CDR3 region is CASSLAGQGARGYGYTF. CDR3 in DNA: TGTGCCAGCAGCTTGGCGGGACAGGGGGCGCGGGGCTATGGCTACACCTTC. This chain links TRBV5-5 with TRBJ1-2; 12 bases are a match to TRBD1. After removal of 0 bases from V and 4 bases from J, the junction contained 7 bases not matched to a gene. Germline V CDR1 and CDR2: SGHKS, YYEKEE (reference sequence). The CDR3 consists of 17 residues.

The rearrangement links TRBV7-9 to TRBJ1-5; the match to TRBD1 covers 7 bases. The V and J ends lost 5 bases and 4 bases, in that order; junction bases with no gene match: 5. CDR1 is SEHNR and CDR2 is FQNEAQ in the germline V gene (reference sequence). There are 14 residues in the CDR3. CDR3 nucleotide sequence: TGTGCCAGCAGCCTGGGACAGACAAATCAGCCCCAGCATTTT. The encoded protein is CASSLGQTNQPQHF.

V usage is TRBV2 and J usage is TRBJ2-7; 8 nucleotides line up with TRBD2. Germline CDR1 is SNHLY and CDR2 is FYNNEI. V lost 5 bases, J lost 6 bases, and 12 bases stayed unmatched. CDR3 length: 15 amino acids. The DNA for the CDR3 is TGTGCCAGCAGTACCCCCCCGGGACTAGAATCCGAGCAGTACTTC. This encodes CASSTPPGLESEQYF.

V and J are TRBV30 and TRBJ2-5; D remains unclear. The ends were cut back, 0 bases at V and 7 bases at J, with 12 bases in the middle. The germline CDR1 and CDR2 sequences are GTSNPN and SVGIG (reference sequence). The CDR3 has 13 residues. This CDR3 reads CAWSVPTVGTQYF. CDR3 DNA sequence: TGTGCCTGGAGTGTACCCACTGTGGGGACCCAGTACTTC. The full variable domain, completed using reference TRBV30 and TRBJ2-5, is SQTIHQWPATLVQPVGSPLSLECTVEGTSNPNLYWYRQAAGRGLQLLFYSVGIGQISSEVPQNLSASRPQDRQFILSSKKLLLSDSGFYLCAWSVPTVGTQYFGPGTRLLVL.

The chain carries TRBV29-1 and TRBJ1-3, with D possibly TRBD1 on 5 matching bases. Germline assignment: CDR1 SQVTM and CDR2 ANQGSEA. The ends were cut back, 4 bases at V and 4 bases at J, with 14 bases in the middle. CDR3 length: 14 residues. DNA for the CDR3: TGCAGCGTTGGAACCGTGGGGGGAGGAAACACCATATATTTT. It yields the protein CSVGTVGGGNTIYF.

Only one count was recorded for this clone. The rearrangement uses TRBV7-2 and TRBJ2-2; 7 nucleotides align to TRBD2. Trimming cost V 6 bases and J 5 bases; bases outside gene matches: 12. The germline V gene encodes CDR1 SGHTA and CDR2 FQGNSA. The CDR3 is made up of 16 amino acids. The CDR3 here is CASRSLERGVTGELFF. DNA for the CDR3: TGTGCCAGCAGGTCCCTAGAGCGGGGTGTGACCGGGGAGCTGTTTTTT.

This sequence joins TRBV6-5 and TRBJ1-2; possible D gene TRBD1, 6 bases. The V end lost 6 bases, the J end lost 4 bases, and 15 bases lay between the germline ends. CDR1 is MNHEY and CDR2 is SVGAGI in the germline V gene. This CDR3 contains 14 residues. CDR3 loop: CASSRQDRGYGYTF. CDR3 DNA sequence: TGTGCCAGCAGCCGACAGGATCGGGGCTATGGCTACACCTTC.

The rearrangement joins TRBV20-1 to TRBJ2-7, with D unclear. The V end lost 0 bases, the J end lost 5 bases, and 5 bases lay between the germline ends. Germline V gene lookup returns CDR1 DFQATT and CDR2 SNEGSKA (reference sequence). This CDR3 has 11 amino acids. The CDR3 here is CSARDGNEQYF. The CDR3, as DNA: TGCAGTGCTAGAGATGGGAACGAGCAGTACTTC.

The chain combines TRBV28 with TRBJ1-5; D gene uncertain. Trimming took off 5 bases at V and 0 bases at J, with 5 bases between the two ends. CDR3 length equals 13 residues. Germline V gives CDR1 MDHEN, CDR2 SYDVKM. The CDR3 is CASSPLSNQPQHF. In nucleotides, the CDR3 is TGTGCCAGCAGTCCGCTTAGCAATCAGCCCCAGCATTTT.

CDR3 bases: TGCGCCAGCAGCTTGGACGGTGCTGGGGCCAACGTCCTGACTTTC. Protein: CASSLDGAGANVLTF. The V call is TRBV5-1, the J call TRBJ2-6; no clear D. V was pared by 0 bases and J by 2 bases, with 6 bases between. Germline V CDR1 and CDR2: SGHRS, YFSETQ. The CDR3 is made up of 15 amino acids.

The gene calls are TRBV10-3 and TRBJ2-5; D call uncertain. In germline, CDR1 is ENHRY, CDR2 SYGVKD. This CDR3 is 15 amino acids long. V gave up 3 bases and J gave up 2 bases, with 13 bases separating them. CDR3 residues: CAISEFGGAQETQYF. Here the CDR3 DNA reads TGTGCCATCAGTGAATTTGGCGGAGCTCAAGAGACCCAGTACTTC.

The genes are TRBV4-1 and TRBJ1-4; no definite D call. This CDR3 has 16 residues. V was clipped by 0 bases and J by 0 bases, with 8 bases between them. Germline CDR1 MGHRA, CDR2 YSYEKL. Written as DNA, the CDR3 is TGCGCCAGCAGCCAAGATCGTTTAGCAACTAATGAAAAACTGTTTTTT. This sequence encodes CASSQDRLATNEKLFF.

V and J are TRBV30 and TRBJ1-3; D is undetermined. The CDR3 consists of 13 residues. CDR1 is GTSNPN and CDR2 is SVGIG in the germline V gene (reference sequence). V was clipped by 2 bases and J by 0 bases, with 5 bases between them. The CDR3 nucleotides read TGTGCCTGGAGTCCCTTCTCTGGAAACACCATATATTTT. It specifies CAWSPFSGNTIYF.

The rearrangement joins TRBV5-1 to TRBJ2-2; TRBD1 or TRBD2 may be the D gene (5 bases each). The CDR3 totals 14 residues. The germline CDR1 and CDR2 sequences are SGHRS and YFSETQ. Trimming left V 0 bases short and J 6 bases short, with 9 bases between. The CDR3 is CASSLAGGPGELFF. For the CDR3, the DNA is TGCGCCAGCAGCTTGGCTGGGGGACCCGGGGAGCTGTTTTTT.

This clone was counted at least ten times. The gene calls are TRBV6-6 and TRBJ2-4; no clear D. Trimming left V 2 bases short and J 8 bases short, with 13 bases between. From germline, CDR1 is MNHNY and CDR2 SVGAGI (reference sequence). The CDR3 has 14 residues. The CDR3 region is CASSYAPDRDIQYF. The CDR3 nucleotides read TGTGCCAGCAGTTACGCCCCAGATAGGGACATTCAGTACTTC.

The V and J genes are TRBV19 and TRBJ1-1; 7 positions agree with TRBD1. Germline CDR1 is LNHDA and CDR2 is SQIVND (reference sequence). V dropped 7 bases and J dropped 1; count of bases not matched to a gene: 3. This CDR3 is built from 13 residues. The CDR3 loop is CASIDRENTEAFF. As DNA, the CDR3 is TGTGCCAGTATCGACAGGGAGAACACTGAAGCTTTCTTT.

Only a few counts were recorded for this clone. The chain links TRBV7-2 to TRBJ1-6; unclear D gene. The CDR3 is made up of 14 amino acids. Trimming cost V 2 bases and J 15 bases, with 17 bases left between them. Germline V gene sequence: CDR1 SGHTA, CDR2 FQGNSA. As DNA, the CDR3 is TGTGCCAGCAGCTTACTCGGTCGGGAAATTTACCTCCACTTT. This translates into CASSLLGREIYLHF. The full variable domain, rest sourced from reference TRBV7-2 and TRBJ1-6, is GAGVSQSPSNKVTEKGKDVELRCDPISGHTALYWYRQSLGQGLEFLIYFQGNSAPDKSGLPSDRFSAERTGGSVSTLTIQRTQQEDSAVYLCASSLLGREIYLHFGNGTRLTVT.

This chain joins TRBV6-2 or TRBV6-3 and TRBJ2-1; D might be TRBD1 (6 bases). V was clipped by 5 bases and J by 7 bases, with 15 bases between them. The germline gives CDR1 MNHEY, CDR2 SVGEGT. The CDR3 loop spans 14 amino acids. CDR3 nucleotide sequence: TGTGCCAGCAGTCCCTTGGGCAGGGGAAATGAGCAGTTCTTC. Encoded protein: CASSPLGRGNEQFF.

The V call is TRBV30, the J call TRBJ1-5; D call uncertain. This CDR3 spans 12 amino acids. The germline CDR1 and CDR2 sequences are GTSNPN and SVGIG (reference sequence). V lost 0 bases and J 4 bases, leaving 4 bases between the germline ends. Here the CDR3 DNA reads TGTGCCTGGAGTGTTGGGAATCAGCCCCAGCATTTT. As protein: CAWSVGNQPQHF. Supplemented by reference TRBV30 and TRBJ1-5, the full variable domain reads SQTIHQWPATLVQPVGSPLSLECTVEGTSNPNLYWYRQAAGRGLQLLFYSVGIGQISSEVPQNLSASRPQDRQFILSSKKLLLSDSGFYLCAWSVGNQPQHFGDGTRLSIL.